These 26 T cell receptor beta chains were sequenced from one sample in a study of cytomegalovirus exposure and HLA in healthy donors. Amplification used 60 Vbeta primers and 13 Jbeta primers. The assay was immunoSEQ multiplex PCR, and TCRdb's table has in-frame clones only and misses some. The table lists 150,000 to 200,000 clones, about 75% of them singletons. Sequences were obtained from PBMCs. The receptors derive from a female donor in good health and CMV-seronegative.

The chain employs TRBV5-6 and TRBJ2-6; D remains ambiguous. V was clipped by 3 bases and J by 4 bases, with 5 bases between them. In germline, CDR1 is SGHDT, CDR2 YYEEEE. The CDR3 runs 13 residues. The CDR3 DNA is TGTGCCAGCAGCTCGAGGGGGGCCAACGTCCTGACTTTC. This gives the protein CASSSRGANVLTF.

The chain couples TRBV10-3 to TRBJ2-5, with 8 bases identical to TRBD1. The length of the CDR3 is 15 residues. Germline-derived CDR1 and CDR2 are ENHRY and SYGVKD. V was clipped by 4 bases and J by 4 bases; unmatched bases: 8. The CDR3 is CAISGLQGGGETQYF. CDR3 nucleotides: TGTGCCATCAGTGGGTTACAGGGGGGAGGAGAGACCCAGTACTTC.

This clone showed up many times. This chain links TRBV19 with TRBJ1-2, with D perhaps matching TRBD1 (6 bases). The CDR3 extends over 16 amino acids. Deletions cut 5 bases from V and 3 bases from J, with 19 bases between. Germline V gene data show CDR1 as LNHDA and CDR2 as SQIVND (reference sequence). The CDR3 here is CASSGLGAGAYYGYTF. The CDR3 DNA reads as TGTGCCAGTAGTGGGCTGGGGGCAGGGGCCTACTATGGCTACACCTTC.

In its sample, this clone was seen a few times. This chain links TRBV10-3 with TRBJ2-1, with a possible D match to TRBD1 (5 bases). CDR1 ENHRY and CDR2 SYGVKD come from the germline V gene. Trimming stripped 6 bases from V and 6 bases from J, with 12 bases between. The CDR3 covers 13 residues. CDR3 bases: TGTGCCATCAGGGACACGGCTATCAATGAGCAGTTCTTC. Translated: CAIRDTAINEQFF.

This clone turned up a few times. The gene calls are TRBV9 and TRBJ2-5; 14 positions agree with TRBD2. The germline CDR1 and CDR2 sequences are SGDLS and YYNGEE. The J segment lost 4 bases and the V segment lost 0 bases, leaving 5 bases of the junction unmatched. The CDR3 has 17 residues. Written as DNA, the CDR3 is TGTGCCAGCAGCGTAGGACTAGCGGGAGGGCCGCGAGAGACCCAGTACTTC. Amino acid sequence: CASSVGLAGGPRETQYF.

The chain employs TRBV5-1 and TRBJ1-1, with 8 bases matching TRBD1. J was trimmed by 5 bases and V by 6 bases; bases with no gene match: 9. The CDR3 runs 14 residues. The germline gives CDR1 SGHRS, CDR2 YFSETQ. In DNA, the CDR3 is TGCGCCAGCACCCTACAGGGGGTCGGGACTGAAGCTTTCTTT. Its protein is CASTLQGVGTEAFF.

This clone was seen more than once but under ten times. The chain is built from TRBV5-4 and TRBJ1-2; unclear D gene. The V end was cut by 0 bases, the J end by 8 bases, with 14 bases between. This CDR3 is 14 amino acids long. The V gene's germline CDR1 is SGHNT and CDR2 YYREEE (reference sequence). The CDR3 DNA follows: TGTGCCAGCAGCTTGGACTCCGGGGTCGGGGGCTACACCTTC. Protein: CASSLDSGVGGYTF. Full variable domain (rest looked up from reference TRBV5-4 and TRBJ1-2): ETGVTQSPTHLIKTRGQQVTLRCSSQSGHNTVSWYQQALGQGPQFIFQYYREEENGRGNFPPRFSGLQFPNYSSELNVNALELDDSALYLCASSLDSGVGGYTFGSGTRLTVV.

The chain has TRBV19 and TRBJ1-5; D not resolved. Germline values: CDR1 LNHDA, CDR2 SQIVND (reference sequence). The CDR3 has 14 residues. V lost 4 bases and J lost 8, with 15 bases in between. In DNA form, the CDR3 reads TGTGCCAGTAGTAGGTCCGGAGGGCTCGAGCCCCAGCATTTT. This encodes CASSRSGGLEPQHF.

The chain joins TRBV23-1 to TRBJ2-5; D may be TRBD1 (7 bases). TRBV23-1 carries the ORF label, with uncertain function. Trimming removed 0 bases at V and 5 bases at J, with 19 bases between. The length of the CDR3 is 17 residues. CDR3 protein: CASSQSIDREAPETQYF. The DNA of the CDR3 is TGCGCCAGCAGTCAATCGATTGACAGGGAGGCGCCGGAGACCCAGTACTTC.

This chain uses TRBV6-5 with TRBJ1-1; 7 positions agree with TRBD1. V shed 2 bases and J 7 bases; nucleotides not matched to a gene: 4. Per the germline V gene, CDR1 is MNHEY and CDR2 is SVGAGI. This CDR3 is 13 amino acids long. The CDR3 DNA follows: TGTGCCAGCAGTTACCCTGGGACAGTTGAAGCTTTCTTT. This gives the protein CASSYPGTVEAFF.

The rearrangement joins TRBV14 to TRBJ1-1; D perhaps matches TRBD1 (5 bases). V lost 4 bases and J lost 4, with 16 bases in between. The CDR3 consists of 15 residues. Germline V gene data show CDR1 as SGHDN and CDR2 as FVKESK. Here the CDR3 reads CASSPTQGRVTEAFF. Written as DNA, the CDR3 is TGTGCCAGCAGCCCGACGCAAGGCAGGGTCACTGAAGCTTTCTTT.

The gene calls are TRBV7-8 and TRBJ1-2; the match to TRBD1 covers 7 bases. Per the germline V gene, CDR1 is SGHVS and CDR2 is FQNEAQ. The CDR3 totals 15 residues. With V trimmed by 5 bases and J by 4 bases, 10 bases remained unmatched. The DNA for the CDR3 is TGTGCCAGCAGCGTACAGGGGTCCCTTTTCTATGGCTACACCTTC. It codes for CASSVQGSLFYGYTF.

This chain uses TRBV5-1 with TRBJ1-2; a possible D gene is TRBD1 (6 bases). Looked up from germline, CDR1 is SGHRS and CDR2 is YFSETQ. The V and J ends lost 7 bases and 4 bases respectively, with 14 bases between them. The CDR3 is made up of 13 amino acids. The CDR3 DNA sequence: TGCGCCAGCGGAATCCAGGACAGCTATGGCTACACCTTC. The encoded protein is CASGIQDSYGYTF.

This clone was observed a handful of times. V is TRBV19 and J is TRBJ2-3; TRBD1 might be the D (6 bases). Germline CDR1 reads LNHDA; CDR2 reads SQIVND (reference sequence). CDR3 length: 15 residues. The germline V and J ends were trimmed by 10 bases and 5 bases, with 22 bases remaining between them. The DNA of the CDR3 is TGTGCCACTTCGGAACAGGGTCTTTTAGGAGATACGCAGTATTTT. This encodes CATSEQGLLGDTQYF.

The rearrangement links TRBV5-4 to TRBJ1-6, with TRBD1 matching 8 bases. The CDR3 loop spans 16 amino acids. With 4 bases clipped from V and 10 bases from J, the junction kept 13 bases outside the gene matches. The V gene's germline CDR1 is SGHNT and CDR2 YYREEE (reference sequence). This chain's CDR3 is CASSLRLTGEGSPLHF. The DNA of the CDR3 is TGTGCCAGCAGCCTCCGGTTGACAGGGGAAGGCTCACCCCTCCACTTT.

This clone was observed once. The CDR3: CASSRDRVWYEQYF. The CDR3 DNA reads as TGTGCCAGCAGCAGAGACAGGGTTTGGTACGAGCAGTACTTC. The chain combines TRBV21-1 with TRBJ2-7; no DNA check was done on the table's D call, TRBD1. TRBV21-1 is described as a pseudogene. CDR3 length: 14 residues.

The chain employs TRBV10-3 and TRBJ2-2, with 10 bases matching TRBD1. The CDR3 has 14 amino acids. V shed 11 bases and J 6 bases; nucleotides not matched to a gene: 9. Germline-derived CDR1 and CDR2 are ENHRY and SYGVKD. The CDR3 region is CASYGTGEAGELFF. DNA of the CDR3: TGTGCCTCCTACGGGACAGGGGAAGCCGGGGAGCTGTTTTTT.

In DNA form, the CDR3 reads TGTGCCAGCAGTGAATCTGCGGCGGGGGAGGCCAAAAACATTCAGTACTTC. It codes for CASSESAAGEAKNIQYF. The J gene is TRBJ2-4, the V gene TRBV2; 7 bases are shared with TRBD2. The junction had 8 bases not matched to a gene; V was cut back by 2 bases and J by 1 base. CDR1 is SNHLY, CDR2 FYNNEI, per germline. This CDR3 is built from 17 residues.

This clone was recorded a few times. The chain joins TRBV5-1 to TRBJ2-3; 7 nucleotides agree with TRBD2. This CDR3 region has 14 residues. Unmatched junction bases numbered 8, after V lost 4 bases and J lost 6 bases. Germline CDR1 is SGHRS and CDR2 is YFSETQ. CDR3 bases: TGCGCCAGCAGCCCGCAGGGAGGGTATGATACGCAGTATTTT. Amino acids: CASSPQGGYDTQYF.

This chain joins TRBV5-1 and TRBJ1-4; TRBD1 aligns across 8 bases. The length of the CDR3 is 14 residues. Germline values: CDR1 SGHRS, CDR2 YFSETQ. Trimming cost V 4 bases and J 6 bases; bases outside gene matches: 5. The DNA of the CDR3 is TGCGCCAGCAGCCGACAGGGGAGAGATGAAAAACTGTTTTTT. Amino acids: CASSRQGRDEKLFF.

This chain uses TRBV5-4 with TRBJ1-2, with 7 bases aligning to TRBD1. Germline lookup yields CDR1 SGHNT and CDR2 YYREEE (reference sequence). J gave up 4 bases and V 4 bases, and 4 bases lay outside the gene matches. The CDR3 consists of 13 residues. The CDR3 DNA reads TGTGCCAGCAGCGACAGGGAGCTCTATGGCTACACCTTC. It specifies CASSDRELYGYTF.

The chain joins TRBV7-3 to TRBJ2-3; 9 bases match TRBD2. The CDR3 spans 15 residues. V was pared by 3 bases and J by 4 bases, with 5 bases of the junction left unmatched. Germline V gene lookup returns CDR1 SGHTA and CDR2 FQGTGA. CDR3 nucleotides: TGTGCCAGCAGCTTGGCGGGCGGGAGGGCAGATACGCAGTATTTT. Translated: CASSLAGGRADTQYF.

This clone appeared a few times. The same CDR3 is also encoded by other DNA sequences in this sample. The chain uses TRBV9 and TRBJ1-4, with a possible D match to TRBD1 (5 bases). The CDR3 spans 14 residues. CDR1 SGDLS and CDR2 YYNGEE come from the germline V gene. Trimming took 2 bases from V and 1 from J, leaving 6 bases between them. In nucleotides, the CDR3 is TGTGCCAGCAGCGTGGGGGGAACTAATGAAAAACTGTTTTTT. Encoded protein: CASSVGGTNEKLFF.

The rearrangement links TRBV5-1 to TRBJ1-1, with a tentative D call TRBD1 (5 bases). The ends were cut back, 0 bases at V and 1 base at J, with 13 bases in the middle. CDR3 length equals 16 residues. Germline CDR1 SGHRS, CDR2 YFSETQ. Here the CDR3 reads CASSLALGGGNTEAFF. In DNA, the CDR3 is TGCGCCAGCAGCTTGGCCTTGGGGGGAGGGAACACTGAAGCTTTCTTT. Full variable domain (rest looked up from reference TRBV5-1 and TRBJ1-1): KAGVTQTPRYLIKTRGQQVTLSCSPISGHRSVSWYQQTPGQGLQFLFEYFSETQRNKGNFPGRFSGRQFSNSRSEMNVSTLELGDSALYLCASSLALGGGNTEAFFGQGTRLTVV.

V and J are TRBV2 and TRBJ2-7, with 10 bases that match TRBD1. V shed 8 bases and J 4 bases; nucleotides not matched to a gene: 5. This CDR3 has 13 amino acids. Germline V gene data show CDR1 as SNHLY and CDR2 as FYNNEI. CDR3 region: CASHRQGAYEQYF. For the CDR3, the DNA is TGTGCCAGCCACCGACAGGGGGCTTACGAGCAGTACTTC. Combining the CDR3 with reference TRBV2 and TRBJ2-7 gives the whole variable domain EPEVTQTPSHQVTQMGQEVILRCVPISNHLYFYWYRQILGQKVEFLVSFYNNEISEKSEIFDDQFSVERPDGSNFTLKIRSTKLEDSAMYFCASHRQGAYEQYFGPGTRLTVT.

The V and J genes are TRBV6-1 and TRBJ1-6; a possible D gene is TRBD1 (6 bases). CDR3 size: 13 residues. The germline V gene has CDR1 MNHNS and CDR2 SASEGT. V was cut by 5 bases and J by 8 bases, with 10 bases left in between. CDR3 nucleotides: TGTGCCAGCAGTCCGACAGGCTATTCACCCCTCCACTTT. This sequence encodes CASSPTGYSPLHF.